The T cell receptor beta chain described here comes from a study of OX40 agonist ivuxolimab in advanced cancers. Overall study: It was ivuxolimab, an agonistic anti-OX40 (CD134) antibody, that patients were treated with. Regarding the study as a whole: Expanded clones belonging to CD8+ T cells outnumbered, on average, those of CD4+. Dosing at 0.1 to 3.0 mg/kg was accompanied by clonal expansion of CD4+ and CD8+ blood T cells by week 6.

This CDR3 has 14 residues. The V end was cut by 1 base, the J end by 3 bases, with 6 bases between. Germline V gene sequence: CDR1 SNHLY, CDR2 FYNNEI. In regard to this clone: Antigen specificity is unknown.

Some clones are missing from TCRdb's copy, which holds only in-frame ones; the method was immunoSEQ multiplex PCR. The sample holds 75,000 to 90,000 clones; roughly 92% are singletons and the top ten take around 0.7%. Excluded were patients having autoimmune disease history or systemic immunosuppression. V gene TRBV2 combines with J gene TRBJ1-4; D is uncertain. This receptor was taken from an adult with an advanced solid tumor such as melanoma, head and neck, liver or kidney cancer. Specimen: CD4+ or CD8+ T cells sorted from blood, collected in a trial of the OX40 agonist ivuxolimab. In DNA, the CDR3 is TGTGCCAGCAGTGAAGGCAGGCCTAATGAAAAACTGTTTTTT. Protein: CASSEGRPNEKLFF.